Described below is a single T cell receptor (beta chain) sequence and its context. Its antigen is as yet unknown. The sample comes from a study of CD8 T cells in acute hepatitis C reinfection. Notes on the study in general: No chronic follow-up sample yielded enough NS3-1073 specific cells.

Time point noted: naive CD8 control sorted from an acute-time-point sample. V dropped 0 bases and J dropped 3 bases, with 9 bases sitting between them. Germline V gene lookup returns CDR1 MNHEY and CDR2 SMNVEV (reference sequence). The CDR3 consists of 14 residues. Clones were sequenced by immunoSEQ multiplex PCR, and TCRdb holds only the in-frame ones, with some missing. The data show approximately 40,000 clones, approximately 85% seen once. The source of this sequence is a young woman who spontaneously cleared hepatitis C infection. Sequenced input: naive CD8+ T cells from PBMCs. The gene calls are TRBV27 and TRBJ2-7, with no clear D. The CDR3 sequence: CASSLSPPHYEQYF. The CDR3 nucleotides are TGTGCCAGCAGTTTATCTCCCCCCCACTACGAGCAGTACTTC.